Shown below are 7 T cell receptor beta chains from a single sample sequenced in a study of regulatory T cells in long-lasting Graves disease. CDR3-region Arm-PCR and iRepertoire HTBI primers produced the TCR beta libraries. One entry per CDR3 protein, called by TCRdb with MiXCR from the multiplex PCR reads. This table has about 460,000 distinct CDR3 sequences, 11% to 15% appearing once. Stated time point: newly diagnosed GD, antithyroid drugs for less than 3 months. With RNA extracted from PBMCs as input, the TCR library was made. In addition, the sample was reused for a study of T cells in Graves' hyperthyroidism and ophthalmopathy.

The source material was peripheral blood mononuclear cells (PBMCs), sampled at new diagnosis, from a patient treated with antithyroid drugs. The source is a woman aged 45-65 years with Graves disease.

A few counts support this clonotype. The chain joins TRBV10-2 to TRBJ1-2; a weak D match, TRBD1 (5 bases). Trimming left V 4 bases short and J 1 base short, with 7 bases between. This CDR3 comprises 13 residues. CDR1 is WSHSY, CDR2 SAAADI, per germline. This CDR3 is CASSAGNNYGYTF. The CDR3 DNA sequence: TGCGCCAGCAGTGCAGGGAATAACTATGGCTACACCTTC.

V usage is TRBV29-1 and J usage is TRBJ2-5; the D gene is possibly TRBD2 (6 bases). This CDR3 has 13 residues. V gave up 3 bases and J gave up 1 base, with 9 bases separating them. Per the germline V gene, CDR1 is SQVTM and CDR2 is ANQGSEA. The CDR3 loop is CSVDEGLQETQYF. The CDR3 DNA reads as TGCAGCGTTGATGAGGGACTCCAAGAGACCCAGTACTTC.

This clonotype was picked up a small number of times. In DNA, the CDR3 is TGTGCCAGCAAGTTACCTGGGGAAGGCACAGATACGCAGTATTTT. This gives the protein CASKLPGEGTDTQYF. The J gene is TRBJ2-3, the V gene TRBV6-2 or TRBV6-3; D unclear. CDR1 and CDR2 from the germline V gene are MNHEY and SVGEGT. There are 15 residues in the CDR3. V was shortened by 7 bases and J by 1 base, with 15 bases between the two germline ends.

The chain recombines TRBV6-9 with TRBJ2-3; 9 positions agree with TRBD2. The CDR3 has 16 amino acids. With 3 bases clipped from V and 6 bases from J, the junction kept 10 bases outside the gene matches. The germline gives CDR1 MNHGY, CDR2 SVAAGI. CDR3 in amino acids: CASSYGAGGFGDTQYF. DNA of the CDR3: TGTGCCAGCAGTTACGGCGCGGGAGGGTTCGGGGATACGCAGTATTTT.

This clonotype occurred once. With a much larger clone just one base away, this may be a read error. This chain uses TRBV27 with TRBJ2-7; TRBD1 or TRBD2 may be the D gene (5 bases each). Germline V lookup: CDR1 MNHEY, CDR2 SMNVEV (reference sequence). V gave up 6 bases and J gave up 7 bases, with 22 bases separating them. There are 15 residues in the CDR3. The CDR3 DNA sequence: TGTGCCAGCAGAACCTACATCCGGGGCCAGAGGGAGCAGTACTTC. Protein product: CASRTYIRGQREQYF.

The genes are TRBV5-6 and TRBJ2-4; tentatively, D is TRBD2 (6 bases). The germline gives CDR1 SGHDT, CDR2 YYEEEE. The CDR3 loop spans 19 amino acids. V was clipped by 5 bases and J by 0 bases, with 24 bases between them. The CDR3 DNA reads as TGTGCCAGCAGTTACTCCCAGGACGGGGGACTTCCAGCCAAAAACATTCAGTACTTC. As protein: CASSYSQDGGLPAKNIQYF.

This clonotype has only a few counts. The J gene is TRBJ2-5, the V gene TRBV7-3; D may be TRBD1 (6 bases). The V end was cut by 4 bases, the J end by 4 bases, with 10 bases between. This CDR3 has 13 residues. From germline, CDR1 is SGHTA and CDR2 FQGTGA. This CDR3 reads CASSSGQTETQYF. Here the CDR3 DNA reads TGTGCCAGCAGCTCAGGACAGACAGAGACCCAGTACTTC.